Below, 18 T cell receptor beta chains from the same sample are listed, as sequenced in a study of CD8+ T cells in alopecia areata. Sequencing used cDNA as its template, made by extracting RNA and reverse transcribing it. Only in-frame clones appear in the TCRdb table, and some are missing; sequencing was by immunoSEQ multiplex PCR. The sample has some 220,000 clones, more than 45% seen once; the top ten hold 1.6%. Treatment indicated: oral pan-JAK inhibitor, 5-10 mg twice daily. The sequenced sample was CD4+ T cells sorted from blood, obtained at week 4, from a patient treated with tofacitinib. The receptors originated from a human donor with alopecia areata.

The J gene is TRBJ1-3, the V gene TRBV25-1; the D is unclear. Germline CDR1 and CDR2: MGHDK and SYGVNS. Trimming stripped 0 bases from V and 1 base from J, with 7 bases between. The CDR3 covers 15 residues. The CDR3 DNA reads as TGTGCCAGCAGTGAATATGGAGGATCTGGAAACACCATATATTTT. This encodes CASSEYGGSGNTIYF.

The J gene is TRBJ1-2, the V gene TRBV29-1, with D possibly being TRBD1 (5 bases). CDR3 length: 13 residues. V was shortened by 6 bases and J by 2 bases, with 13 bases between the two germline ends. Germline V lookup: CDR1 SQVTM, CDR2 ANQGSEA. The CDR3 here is CSVGTDFNYGYTF. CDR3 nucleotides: TGCAGCGTCGGGACGGATTTCAACTATGGCTACACCTTC.

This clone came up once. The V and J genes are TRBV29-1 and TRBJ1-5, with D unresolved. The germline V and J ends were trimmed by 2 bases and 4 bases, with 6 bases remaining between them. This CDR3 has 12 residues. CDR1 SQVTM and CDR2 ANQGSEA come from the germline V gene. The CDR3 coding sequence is TGCAGCGTTGAACGAAGTAATCAGCCCCAGCATTTT. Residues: CSVERSNQPQHF.

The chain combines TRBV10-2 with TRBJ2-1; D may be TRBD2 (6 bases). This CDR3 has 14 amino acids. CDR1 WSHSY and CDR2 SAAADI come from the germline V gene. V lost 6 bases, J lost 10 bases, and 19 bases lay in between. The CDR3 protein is CASRNRTTHSEQFF. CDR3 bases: TGCGCCAGCAGAAACCGGACTACCCACTCGGAGCAGTTCTTC.

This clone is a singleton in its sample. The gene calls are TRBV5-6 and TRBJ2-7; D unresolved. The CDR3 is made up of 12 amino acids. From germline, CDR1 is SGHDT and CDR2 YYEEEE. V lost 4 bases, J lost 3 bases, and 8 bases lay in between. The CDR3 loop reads CASSLSGYEQYF. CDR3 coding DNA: TGTGCCAGCAGCCTCTCCGGCTACGAGCAGTACTTC.

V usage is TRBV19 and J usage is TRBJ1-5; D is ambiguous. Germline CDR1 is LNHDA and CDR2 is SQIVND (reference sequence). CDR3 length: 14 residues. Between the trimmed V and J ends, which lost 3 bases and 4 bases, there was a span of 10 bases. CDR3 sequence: CASSMAGPNQPQHF. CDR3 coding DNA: TGTGCCAGTAGTATGGCAGGTCCTAATCAGCCCCAGCATTTT.

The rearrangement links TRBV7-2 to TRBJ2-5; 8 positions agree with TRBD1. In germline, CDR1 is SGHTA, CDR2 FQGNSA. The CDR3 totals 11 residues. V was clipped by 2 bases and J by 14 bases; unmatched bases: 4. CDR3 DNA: TGTGCCAGCAGCTTACAGGGGGCGCTTTACTTC. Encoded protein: CASSLQGALYF. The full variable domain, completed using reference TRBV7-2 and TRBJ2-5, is GAGVSQSPSNKVTEKGKDVELRCDPISGHTALYWYRQSLGQGLEFLIYFQGNSAPDKSGLPSDRFSAERTGGSVSTLTIQRTQQEDSAVYLCASSLQGALYFGPGTRLLVL.

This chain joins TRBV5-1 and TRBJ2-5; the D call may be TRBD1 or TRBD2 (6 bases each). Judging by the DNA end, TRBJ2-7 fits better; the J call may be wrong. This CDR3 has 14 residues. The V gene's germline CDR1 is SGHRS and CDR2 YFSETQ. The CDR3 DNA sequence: TGCGCCAGCAGCCCGCAGGGGAGGTCCTACGAGCAGTACTTC. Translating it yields CASSPQGRSYEQYF.

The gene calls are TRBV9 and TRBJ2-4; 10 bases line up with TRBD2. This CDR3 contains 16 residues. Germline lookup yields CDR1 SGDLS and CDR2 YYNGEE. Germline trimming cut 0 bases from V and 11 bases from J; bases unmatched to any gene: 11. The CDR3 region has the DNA TGTGCCAGCAGCGTAGGGAGTAGCGGGGGGCCAAGGGTTCAGTACTTC. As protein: CASSVGSSGGPRVQYF.

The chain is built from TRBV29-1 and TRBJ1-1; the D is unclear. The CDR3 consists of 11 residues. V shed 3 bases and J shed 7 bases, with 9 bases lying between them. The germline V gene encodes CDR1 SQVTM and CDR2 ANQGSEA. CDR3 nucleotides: TGCAGCGTTGATAGTATAGGTGAAGCTTTCTTT. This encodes CSVDSIGEAFF. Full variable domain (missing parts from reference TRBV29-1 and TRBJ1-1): SAVISQKPSRDICQRGTSLTIQCQVDSQVTMMFWYRQQPGQSLTLIATANQGSEATYESGFVIDKFPISRPNLTFSTLTVSNMSPEDSSIYLCSVDSIGEAFFGQGTRLTVV.

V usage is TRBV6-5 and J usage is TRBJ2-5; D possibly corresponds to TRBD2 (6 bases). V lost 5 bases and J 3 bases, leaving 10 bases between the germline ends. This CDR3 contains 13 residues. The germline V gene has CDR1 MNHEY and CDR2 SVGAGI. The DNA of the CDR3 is TGTGCCAGCAGTACTAGCCTTAAAGAGACCCAGTACTTC. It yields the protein CASSTSLKETQYF.

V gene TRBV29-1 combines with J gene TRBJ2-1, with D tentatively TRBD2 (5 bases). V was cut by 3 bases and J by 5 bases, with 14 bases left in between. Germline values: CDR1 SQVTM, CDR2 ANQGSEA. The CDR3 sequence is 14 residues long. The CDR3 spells CSVEGRLSNNEQFF. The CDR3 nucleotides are TGCAGCGTTGAGGGCCGACTATCCAACAATGAGCAGTTCTTC.

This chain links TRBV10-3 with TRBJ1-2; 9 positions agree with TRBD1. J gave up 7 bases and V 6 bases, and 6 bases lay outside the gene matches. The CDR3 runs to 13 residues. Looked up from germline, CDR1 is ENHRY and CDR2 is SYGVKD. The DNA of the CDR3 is TGTGCCATCAGCGGGGGACAGGGTAGTGGCTACACCTTC. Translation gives CAISGGQGSGYTF.

The CDR3 DNA sequence: TGCGCCAGCAGCTTACGCCTGTCGGGGGAGGGATATGGCTACACCTTC. This gives the protein CASSLRLSGEGYGYTF. This chain links TRBV5-1 with TRBJ1-2; D possibly corresponds to TRBD1 (5 bases). The V gene lost 2 bases and the J gene lost 5 bases, with 19 bases spanning the gap. CDR1 and CDR2 (germline): SGHRS, YFSETQ. The CDR3 covers 16 residues.

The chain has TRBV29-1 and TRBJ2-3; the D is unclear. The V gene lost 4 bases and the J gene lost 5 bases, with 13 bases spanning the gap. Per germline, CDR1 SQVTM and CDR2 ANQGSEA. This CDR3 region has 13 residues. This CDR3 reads CSVARHRGDTQYF. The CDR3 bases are TGCAGCGTTGCTAGGCATAGAGGAGATACGCAGTATTTT.

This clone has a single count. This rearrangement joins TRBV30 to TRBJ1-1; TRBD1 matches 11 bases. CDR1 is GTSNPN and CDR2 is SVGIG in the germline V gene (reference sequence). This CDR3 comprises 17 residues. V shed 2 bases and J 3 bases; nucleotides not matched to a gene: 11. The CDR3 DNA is TGTGCCTGGAGTAGTGGACAGGGGGCGAACTCGGACACTGAAGCTTTCTTT. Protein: CAWSSGQGANSDTEAFF.

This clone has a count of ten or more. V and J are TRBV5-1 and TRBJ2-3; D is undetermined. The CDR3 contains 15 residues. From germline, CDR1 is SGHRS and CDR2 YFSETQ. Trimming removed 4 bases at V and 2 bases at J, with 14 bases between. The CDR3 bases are TGCGCCAGCAGCACCGGCGGCTCCAACACAGATACGCAGTATTTT. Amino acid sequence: CASSTGGSNTDTQYF.

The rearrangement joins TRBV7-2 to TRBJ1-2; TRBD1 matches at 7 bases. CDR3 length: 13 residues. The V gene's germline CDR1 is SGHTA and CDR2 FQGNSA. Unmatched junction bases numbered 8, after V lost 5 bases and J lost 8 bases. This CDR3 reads CASSTDRIGGYTF. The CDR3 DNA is TGTGCCAGCAGCACGGACAGGATCGGGGGCTACACCTTC. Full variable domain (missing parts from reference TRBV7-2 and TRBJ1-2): GAGVSQSPSNKVTEKGKDVELRCDPISGHTALYWYRQSLGQGLEFLIYFQGNSAPDKSGLPSDRFSAERTGGSVSTLTIQRTQQEDSAVYLCASSTDRIGGYTFGSGTRLTVV.